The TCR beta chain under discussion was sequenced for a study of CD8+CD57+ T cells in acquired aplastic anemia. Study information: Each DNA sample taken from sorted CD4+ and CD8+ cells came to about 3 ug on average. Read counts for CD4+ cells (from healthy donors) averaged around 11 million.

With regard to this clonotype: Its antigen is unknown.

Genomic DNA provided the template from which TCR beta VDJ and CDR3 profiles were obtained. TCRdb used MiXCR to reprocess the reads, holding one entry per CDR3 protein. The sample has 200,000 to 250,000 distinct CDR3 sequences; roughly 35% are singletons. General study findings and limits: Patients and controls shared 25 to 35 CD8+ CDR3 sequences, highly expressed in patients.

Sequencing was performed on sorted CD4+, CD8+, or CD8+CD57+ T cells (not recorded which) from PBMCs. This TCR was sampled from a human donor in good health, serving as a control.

CDR3 in amino acids: CASPSPLHF. The CDR3 DNA reads as TGCGCCAGCCCTTCACCCCTCCACTTT. The rearrangement joins TRBV5-1 to TRBJ1-6; D ambiguous. This CDR3 has 9 amino acids. The V and J ends lost 7 bases and 9 bases respectively, with 2 bases between them. In germline, CDR1 is SGHRS, CDR2 YFSETQ. Full variable domain (outside the CDR3, taken from reference TRBV5-1 and TRBJ1-6): KAGVTQTPRYLIKTRGQQVTLSCSPISGHRSVSWYQQTPGQGLQFLFEYFSETQRNKGNFPGRFSGRQFSNSRSEMNVSTLELGDSALYLCASPSPLHFGNGTRLTVT.